This T cell receptor beta chain was recovered during a study of blood T cell repertoires in COVID-19. Study-wide background: COVID-19 samples, acute and convalescent, were from the United States, Italy and Spain. The analysed material was cDNA or gDNA that came from T cells, B-cell-depleted T cells, or PBMCs.

CDR3 length equals 15 residues. Per the germline V gene, CDR1 is KGHSH and CDR2 is LQKENI. Trimming removed 2 bases at V and 0 bases at J, with 9 bases between. Original handling: Nucleated cell counts were estimated from reference gene primer amplification. The data were produced by immunoSEQ multiplex PCR, yet TCRdb's version contains in-frame clones alone and is incomplete. V and J calls and clone size come straight from that table; D and trimming were deduced from the DNA. In the table there are fewer than 300,000 clones, about 68% of which are singletons. This clone has only a few counts. Sequences were obtained from peripheral blood. The sequence was obtained from a woman of 80 years or more with acute or convalescent COVID-19. The chain employs TRBV18 and TRBJ2-3, with D tentatively TRBD1 (6 bases). The CDR3 spells CASSPLRGSTDTQYF. CDR3 coding DNA: TGTGCCAGCTCACCATTAAGGGGGAGCACAGATACGCAGTATTTT.